Listed here are 2 T cell receptor beta chains from one sample, sequenced in a study of shared clonotypes between healthy human individuals. Sequencing was performed with immunoSEQ multiplex PCR; in TCRdb, only in-frame clones are kept and a portion is missing. The sample carries some 2,500,000 clones, about nine tenths recorded once. Sequenced material: naive CD4+ T cells from PBMCs. The subset is: CD45RA+ positively selected. Every receptor here comes from a young man in good health. Some clones in this sample may be carry-over from other donors' samples.

The chain joins TRBV7-2 to TRBJ2-1; 7 positions agree with TRBD2. There are 14 residues in the CDR3. CDR1 SGHTA and CDR2 FQGNSA come from the germline V gene. The J segment lost 8 bases and the V segment lost 5 bases, leaving 9 bases of the junction unmatched. CDR3 DNA: TGTGCCAGCAGCACCTCGCTAGCGGTCCATGAGCAGTTCTTC. This encodes CASSTSLAVHEQFF. The full variable domain, rest sourced from reference TRBV7-2 and TRBJ2-1, is GAGVSQSPSNKVTEKGKDVELRCDPISGHTALYWYRQSLGQGLEFLIYFQGNSAPDKSGLPSDRFSAERTGGSVSTLTIQRTQQEDSAVYLCASSTSLAVHEQFFGPGTRLTVL.

The chain combines TRBV5-6 with TRBJ1-3, with TRBD1 as a possible D gene (6 bases). The V gene lost 1 base and the J gene lost 4 bases, with 15 bases spanning the gap. Germline V gene sequence: CDR1 SGHDT, CDR2 YYEEEE. CDR3 length: 16 residues. CDR3: CASSLFSGALGNTIYF. CDR3 sequence (DNA): TGTGCCAGCAGCTTGTTCTCGGGGGCGCTAGGAAACACCATATATTTT.